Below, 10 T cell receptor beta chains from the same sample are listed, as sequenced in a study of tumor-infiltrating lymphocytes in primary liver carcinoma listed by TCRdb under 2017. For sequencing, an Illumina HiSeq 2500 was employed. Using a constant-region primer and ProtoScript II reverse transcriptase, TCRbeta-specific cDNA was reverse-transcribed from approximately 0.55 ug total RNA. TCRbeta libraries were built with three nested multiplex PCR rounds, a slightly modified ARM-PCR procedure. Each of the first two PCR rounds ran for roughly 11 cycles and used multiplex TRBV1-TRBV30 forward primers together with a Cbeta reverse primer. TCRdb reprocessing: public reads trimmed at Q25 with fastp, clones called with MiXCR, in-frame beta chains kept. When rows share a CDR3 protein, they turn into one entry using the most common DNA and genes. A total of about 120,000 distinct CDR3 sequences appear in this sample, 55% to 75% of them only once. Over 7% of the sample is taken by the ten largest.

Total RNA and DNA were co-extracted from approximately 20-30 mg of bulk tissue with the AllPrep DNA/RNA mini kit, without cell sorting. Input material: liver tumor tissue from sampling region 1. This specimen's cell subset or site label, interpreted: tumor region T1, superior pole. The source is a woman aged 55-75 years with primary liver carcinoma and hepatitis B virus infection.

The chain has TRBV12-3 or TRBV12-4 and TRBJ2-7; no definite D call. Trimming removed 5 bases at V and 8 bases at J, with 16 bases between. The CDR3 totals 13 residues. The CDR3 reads CASSSRTHHKQYF. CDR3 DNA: TGTGCCAGCAGTAGCCGGACCCACCACAAGCAGTACTTC.

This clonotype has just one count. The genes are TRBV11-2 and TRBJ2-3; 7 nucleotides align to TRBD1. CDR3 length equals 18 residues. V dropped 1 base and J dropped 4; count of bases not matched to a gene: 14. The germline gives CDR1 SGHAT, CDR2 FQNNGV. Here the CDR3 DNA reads TGTGCCAGCAGCTTAGGATTGGGCAGGGGGTTGCCGTCAGATACGCAGTATTTT. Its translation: CASSLGLGRGLPSDTQYF.

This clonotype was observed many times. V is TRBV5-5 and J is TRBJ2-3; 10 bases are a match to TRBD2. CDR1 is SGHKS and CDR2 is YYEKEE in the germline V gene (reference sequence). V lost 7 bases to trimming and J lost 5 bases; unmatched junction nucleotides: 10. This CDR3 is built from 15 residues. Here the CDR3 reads CASLRMGLAKDTQYF. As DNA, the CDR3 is TGTGCCAGCCTGCGGATGGGACTAGCGAAAGATACGCAGTATTTT.

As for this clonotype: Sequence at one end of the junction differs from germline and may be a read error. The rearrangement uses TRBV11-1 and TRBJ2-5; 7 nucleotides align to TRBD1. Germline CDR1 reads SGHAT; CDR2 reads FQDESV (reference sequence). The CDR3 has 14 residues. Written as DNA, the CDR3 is TGTACCAGCAGCTTAAACAGGGGAAGGGAGACCCAGTATTTC. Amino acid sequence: CTSSLNRGRETQYF.

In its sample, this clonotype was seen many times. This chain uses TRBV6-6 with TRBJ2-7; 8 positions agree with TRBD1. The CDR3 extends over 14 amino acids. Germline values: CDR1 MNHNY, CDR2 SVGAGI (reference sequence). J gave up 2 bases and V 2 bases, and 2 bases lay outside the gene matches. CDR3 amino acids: CASSYGQGTYEQYF. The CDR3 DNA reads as TGTGCCAGCAGTTACGGACAGGGAACCTACGAGCAGTACTTC.

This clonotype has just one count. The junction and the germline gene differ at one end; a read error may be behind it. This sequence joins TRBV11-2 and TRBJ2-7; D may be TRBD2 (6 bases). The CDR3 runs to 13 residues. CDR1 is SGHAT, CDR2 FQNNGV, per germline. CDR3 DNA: TGTGTCAGCAGCCTAACTAGCTGGAGCGAGCAGTACTTC. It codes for CVSSLTSWSEQYF. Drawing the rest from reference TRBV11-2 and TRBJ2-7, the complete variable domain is EAGVAQSPRYKIIEKRQSVAFWCNPISGHATLYWYQQILGQGPKLLIQFQNNGVVDDSQLPKDRFSAERLKGVDSTLKIQPAKLEDSAVYLCVSSLTSWSEQYFGPGTRLTVT.

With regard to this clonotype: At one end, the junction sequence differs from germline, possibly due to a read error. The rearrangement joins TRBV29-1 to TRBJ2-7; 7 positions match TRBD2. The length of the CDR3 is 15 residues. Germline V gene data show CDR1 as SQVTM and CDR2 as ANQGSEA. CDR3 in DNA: TGCAGCGCTGAAGGCGGGAGTCCCCCATTCTACGAGCAGTACTTC. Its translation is CSAEGGSPPFYEQYF.

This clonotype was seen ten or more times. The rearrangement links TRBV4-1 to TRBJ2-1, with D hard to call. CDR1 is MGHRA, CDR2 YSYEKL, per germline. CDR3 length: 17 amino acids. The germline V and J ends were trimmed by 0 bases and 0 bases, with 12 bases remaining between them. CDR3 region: CASSQDLGGSSYNEQFF. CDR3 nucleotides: TGCGCCAGCAGCCAAGATTTAGGCGGAAGCTCCTACAATGAGCAGTTCTTC.

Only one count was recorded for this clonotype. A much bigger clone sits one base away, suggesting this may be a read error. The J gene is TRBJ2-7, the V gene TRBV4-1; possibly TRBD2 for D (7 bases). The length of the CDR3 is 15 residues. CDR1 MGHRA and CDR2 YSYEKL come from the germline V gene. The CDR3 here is CAISQGGGPQYEQYF. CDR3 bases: TGCGCCATCAGCCAAGGGGGGGGGCCACAATACGAGCAGTACTTC.

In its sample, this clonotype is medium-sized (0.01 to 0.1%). CDR3 protein: CASSRRTGVDTDTQYF. The CDR3 DNA is TGTGCCAGCAGCCGGAGGACAGGGGTAGACACAGATACGCAGTATTTT. This sequence joins TRBV11-2 and TRBJ2-3; 9 nucleotides match TRBD1. V was clipped by 5 bases and J by 2 bases; unmatched bases: 8. The CDR3 runs 16 residues. In germline, CDR1 is SGHAT, CDR2 FQNNGV.